The rows below give T cell receptor beta chains drawn from one sample of a study of shared clonotypes between healthy human individuals. Generated by immunoSEQ multiplex PCR, the TCRdb table keeps only in-frame clones and is missing some. The sample lists about half a million clones, 79% occurring once. What was sequenced was PBMCs. These receptors all come from a woman between 40 and 55 years old in good health. Some clones in this sample may be carry-over from other donors' samples. CDR3s include the opening cysteine and the closing phenylalanine or tryptophan. The D gene is left open where the match is weak. Only some rows state a clone size, as once, few, many or a class for expanded clones.

size,J,D,V,CDR3,DNA
.,TRBJ2-3,.,TRBV6-5,CASTEGGATGDTQYF,TGTGCCAGCACCGAAGGTGGAGCGACTGGAGATACGCAGTATTTT
.,TRBJ1-1,.,TRBV2,CASSELVGGNTEAFF,TGTGCCAGCAGTGAGTTGGTAGGGGGGAACACTGAAGCTTTCTTT
few,TRBJ2-7,TRBD1,TRBV10-1,CASSESTGGGFDEQYF,TGCGCCAGCAGTGAGTCCACAGGGGGCGGCTTTGACGAGCAGTACTTC
.,TRBJ2-1,.,TRBV15,CATSPEEGASSYNEQFF,TGTGCCACCAGCCCGGAGGAAGGGGCGAGCTCCTACAATGAGCAGTTCTTC
.,TRBJ1-5,.,TRBV27,CASSLLNQPQHF,TGTGCCAGCAGTTTACTAAATCAGCCCCAGCATTTT
few,TRBJ1-3,.,TRBV28,CASSFSGTPGNTIYF,TGTGCCAGCAGTTTCTCCGGGACCCCCGGAAACACCATATATTTT
.,TRBJ1-1,.,TRBV18,CASSPQLLGRMDTEAFF,TGTGCCAGCTCACCGCAATTACTGGGGCGTATGGACACTGAAGCTTTCTTT
.,TRBJ2-7,TRBD1,TRBV6-6,CATTGQSSYEQYF,TGTGCCACAACGGGACAGAGCTCCTACGAGCAGTACTTC
once,TRBJ2-1,TRBD2,TRBV30,CAWSRLASSEQFF,TGTGCCTGGAGTCGACTAGCGTCTAGTGAGCAGTTCTTC
.,TRBJ1-3,TRBD1,TRBV28,CASSSTGTNTIYF,TGTGCCAGCAGTTCGACAGGGACCAACACCATATATTTT
.,TRBJ2-1,.,TRBV2,CASSRKGSDVANNEQFF,TGTGCCAGCAGTCGGAAAGGGTCAGACGTGGCCAACAATGAGCAGTTCTTC
.,TRBJ2-1,TRBD2,TRBV10-3,CAISEGPYGRAGVSYNEQFF,TGTGCCATCAGTGAGGGGCCTTACGGGAGGGCCGGGGTGTCCTACAATGAGCAGTTCTTC
.,TRBJ2-2,TRBD2,TRBV11-2,CASSLQGGRVAGELFF,TGTGCCAGCAGCTTGCAGGGCGGGAGGGTGGCCGGGGAGCTGTTTTTT